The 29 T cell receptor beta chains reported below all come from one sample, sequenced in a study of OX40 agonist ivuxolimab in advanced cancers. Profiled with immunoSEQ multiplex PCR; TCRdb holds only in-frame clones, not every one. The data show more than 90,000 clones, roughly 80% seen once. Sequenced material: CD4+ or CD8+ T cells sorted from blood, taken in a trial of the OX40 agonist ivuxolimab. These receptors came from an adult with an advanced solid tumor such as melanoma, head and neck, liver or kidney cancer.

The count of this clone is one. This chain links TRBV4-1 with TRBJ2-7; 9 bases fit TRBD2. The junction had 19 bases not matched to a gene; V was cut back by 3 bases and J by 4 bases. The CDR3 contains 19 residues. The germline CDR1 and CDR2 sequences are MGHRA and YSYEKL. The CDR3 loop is CASSQTPLGSSGRIYEQYF. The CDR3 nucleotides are TGCGCCAGCAGCCAGACACCCCTGGGGTCAAGCGGGAGGATTTACGAGCAGTACTTC.

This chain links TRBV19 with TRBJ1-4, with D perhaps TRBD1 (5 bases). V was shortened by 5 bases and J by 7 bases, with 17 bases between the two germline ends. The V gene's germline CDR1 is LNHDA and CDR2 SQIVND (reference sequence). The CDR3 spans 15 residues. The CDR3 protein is CASSRGRQGGEKLFF. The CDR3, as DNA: TGTGCCAGTAGTCGGGGAAGGCAGGGAGGTGAAAAACTGTTTTTT.

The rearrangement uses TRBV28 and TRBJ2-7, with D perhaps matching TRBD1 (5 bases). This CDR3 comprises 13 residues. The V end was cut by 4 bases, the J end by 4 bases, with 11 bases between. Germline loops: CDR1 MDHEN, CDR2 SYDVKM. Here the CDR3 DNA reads TGTGCCAGCAGTTGGGGCAGGGCGTACGAGCAGTACTTC. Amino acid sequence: CASSWGRAYEQYF. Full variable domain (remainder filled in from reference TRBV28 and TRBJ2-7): DVKVTQSSRYLVKRTGEKVFLECVQDMDHENMFWYRQDPGLGLRLIYFSYDVKMKEKGDIPEGYSVSREKKERFSLILESASTNQTSMYLCASSWGRAYEQYFGPGTRLTVT.

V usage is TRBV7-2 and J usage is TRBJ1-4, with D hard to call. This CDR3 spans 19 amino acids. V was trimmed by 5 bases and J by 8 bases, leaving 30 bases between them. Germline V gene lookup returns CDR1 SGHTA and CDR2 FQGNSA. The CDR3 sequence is CASSPQPPQFRAFGEKLFF. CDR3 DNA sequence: TGTGCCAGCAGCCCCCAGCCCCCTCAGTTTAGGGCCTTTGGGGAAAAACTGTTTTTT.

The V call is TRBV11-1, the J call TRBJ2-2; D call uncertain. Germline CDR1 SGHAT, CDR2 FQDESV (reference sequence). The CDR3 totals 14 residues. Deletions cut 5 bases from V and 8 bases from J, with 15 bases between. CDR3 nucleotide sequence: TGTGCCAGCAGCCCGACCTTCTTTCAAGGGGAGCTGTTTTTT. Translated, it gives CASSPTFFQGELFF.

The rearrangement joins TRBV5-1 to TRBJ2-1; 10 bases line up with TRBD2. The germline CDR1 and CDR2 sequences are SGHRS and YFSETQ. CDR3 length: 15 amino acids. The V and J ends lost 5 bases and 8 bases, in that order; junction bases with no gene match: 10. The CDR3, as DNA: TGCGCCAGCAGTCTCCTAGCGGGAGCGGTAGATGAGCAGTTCTTC. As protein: CASSLLAGAVDEQFF. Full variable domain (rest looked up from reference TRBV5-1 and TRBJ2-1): KAGVTQTPRYLIKTRGQQVTLSCSPISGHRSVSWYQQTPGQGLQFLFEYFSETQRNKGNFPGRFSGRQFSNSRSEMNVSTLELGDSALYLCASSLLAGAVDEQFFGPGTRLTVL.

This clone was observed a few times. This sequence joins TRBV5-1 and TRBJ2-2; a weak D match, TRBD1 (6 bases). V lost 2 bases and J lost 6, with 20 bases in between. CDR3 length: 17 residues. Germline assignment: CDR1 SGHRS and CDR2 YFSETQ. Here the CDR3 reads CASSFSGGRGSAGELFF. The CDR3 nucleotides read TGCGCCAGCAGCTTTTCAGGAGGCAGGGGATCCGCCGGGGAGCTGTTTTTT. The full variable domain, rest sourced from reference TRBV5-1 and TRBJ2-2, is KAGVTQTPRYLIKTRGQQVTLSCSPISGHRSVSWYQQTPGQGLQFLFEYFSETQRNKGNFPGRFSGRQFSNSRSEMNVSTLELGDSALYLCASSFSGGRGSAGELFFGEGSRLTVL.

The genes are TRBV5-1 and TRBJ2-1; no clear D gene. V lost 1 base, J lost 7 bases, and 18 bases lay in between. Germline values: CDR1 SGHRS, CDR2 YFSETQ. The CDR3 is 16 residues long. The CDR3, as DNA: TGCGCCAGCAGCTTGAGGGCTCTCTCCGTAGGGAATGAGCAGTTCTTC. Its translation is CASSLRALSVGNEQFF.

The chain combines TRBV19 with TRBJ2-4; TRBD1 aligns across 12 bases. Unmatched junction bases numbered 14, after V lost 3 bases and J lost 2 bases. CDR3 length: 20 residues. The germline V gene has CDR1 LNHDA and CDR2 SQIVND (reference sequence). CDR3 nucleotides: TGTGCCAGTAGTATGTTGGGACAGGGGGCCCGCTTGGGGACCAAAAACATTCAGTACTTC. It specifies CASSMLGQGARLGTKNIQYF.

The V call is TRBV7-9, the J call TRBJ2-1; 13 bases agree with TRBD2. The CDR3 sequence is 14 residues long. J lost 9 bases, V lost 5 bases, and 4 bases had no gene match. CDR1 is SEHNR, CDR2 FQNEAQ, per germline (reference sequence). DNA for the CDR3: TGTGCCAGCAGCGTGGGACTAGCGGGAACTGAGCAGTTCTTC. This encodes CASSVGLAGTEQFF.

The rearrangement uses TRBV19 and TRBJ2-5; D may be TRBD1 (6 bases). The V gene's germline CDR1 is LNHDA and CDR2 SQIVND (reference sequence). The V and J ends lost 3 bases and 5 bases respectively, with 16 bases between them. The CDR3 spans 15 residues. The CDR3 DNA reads TGTGCCAGTAGTATTTACCGGGACACTGGGGAGACCCAGTACTTC. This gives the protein CASSIYRDTGETQYF. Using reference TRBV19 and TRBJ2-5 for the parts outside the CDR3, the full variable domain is DGGITQSPKYLFRKEGQNVTLSCEQNLNHDAMYWYRQDPGQGLRLIYYSQIVNDFQKGDIAEGYSVSREKKESFPLTVTSAQKNPTAFYLCASSIYRDTGETQYFGPGTRLLVL.

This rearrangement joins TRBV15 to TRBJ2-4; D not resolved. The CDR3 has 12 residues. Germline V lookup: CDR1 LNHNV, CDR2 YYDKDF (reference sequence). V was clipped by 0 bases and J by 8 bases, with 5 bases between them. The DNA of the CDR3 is TGTGCCACCAGCAGAGAGCTTGACATTCAGTACTTC. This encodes CATSRELDIQYF.

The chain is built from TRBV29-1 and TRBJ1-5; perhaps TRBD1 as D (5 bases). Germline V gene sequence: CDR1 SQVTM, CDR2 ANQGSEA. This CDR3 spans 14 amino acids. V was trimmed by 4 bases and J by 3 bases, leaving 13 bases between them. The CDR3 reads CSVGYGGNNQPQHF. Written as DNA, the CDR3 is TGCAGCGTTGGTTACGGGGGAAACAATCAGCCCCAGCATTTT. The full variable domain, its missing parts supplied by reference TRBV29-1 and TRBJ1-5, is SAVISQKPSRDICQRGTSLTIQCQVDSQVTMMFWYRQQPGQSLTLIATANQGSEATYESGFVIDKFPISRPNLTFSTLTVSNMSPEDSSIYLCSVGYGGNNQPQHFGDGTRLSIL.

The CDR3 region is CASSLAWSTDTQYF. CDR3 DNA: TGTGCCAGCAGCTTAGCGTGGAGCACAGATACGCAGTATTTT. This chain links TRBV7-2 with TRBJ2-3; D gene uncertain. The CDR3 totals 14 residues. The ends were cut back, 0 bases at V and 0 bases at J, with 4 bases in the middle. From germline, CDR1 is SGHTA and CDR2 FQGNSA.

The CDR3 coding sequence is TGTGCCAGCAGTTCCTACAGGGATCGGGGTGAAAAACTGTTTTTT. This sequence encodes CASSSYRDRGEKLFF. The chain carries TRBV27 and TRBJ1-4, with D possibly matching TRBD1 (6 bases). Deletions cut 4 bases from V and 7 bases from J, with 16 bases between. The CDR3 spans 15 residues. Germline V lookup: CDR1 MNHEY, CDR2 SMNVEV (reference sequence).

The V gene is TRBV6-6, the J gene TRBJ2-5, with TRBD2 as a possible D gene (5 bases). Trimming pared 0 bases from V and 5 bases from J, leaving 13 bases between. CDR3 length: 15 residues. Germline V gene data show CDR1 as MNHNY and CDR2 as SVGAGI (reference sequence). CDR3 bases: TGTGCCAGCAGTTACTCGTTAGCCCCGGGGGAGACCCAGTACTTC. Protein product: CASSYSLAPGETQYF.

The CDR3 DNA reads as TGTGCCAGCAGTCAGCCGGACGAGCGGGATACGCAGTATTTT. Translating it yields CASSQPDERDTQYF. V gene TRBV28 combines with J gene TRBJ2-3; tentatively, D is TRBD2 (5 bases). CDR1 MDHEN and CDR2 SYDVKM come from the germline V gene. V was trimmed by 5 bases and J by 6 bases, leaving 15 bases between them. The CDR3 length is 14 residues.

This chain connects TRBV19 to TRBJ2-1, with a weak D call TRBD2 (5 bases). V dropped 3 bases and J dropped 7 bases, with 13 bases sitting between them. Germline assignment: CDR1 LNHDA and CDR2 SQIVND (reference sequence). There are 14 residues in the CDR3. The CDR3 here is CASSIGLAGNEQFF. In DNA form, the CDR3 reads TGTGCCAGTAGTATCGGTCTAGCTGGAAATGAGCAGTTCTTC.

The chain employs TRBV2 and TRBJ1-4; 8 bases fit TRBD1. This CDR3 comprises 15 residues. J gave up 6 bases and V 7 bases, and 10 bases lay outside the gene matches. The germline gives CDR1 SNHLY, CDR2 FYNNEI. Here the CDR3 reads CASILGTGRYEKLFF. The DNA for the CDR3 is TGTGCCAGCATACTCGGGACAGGACGCTATGAAAAACTGTTTTTT.

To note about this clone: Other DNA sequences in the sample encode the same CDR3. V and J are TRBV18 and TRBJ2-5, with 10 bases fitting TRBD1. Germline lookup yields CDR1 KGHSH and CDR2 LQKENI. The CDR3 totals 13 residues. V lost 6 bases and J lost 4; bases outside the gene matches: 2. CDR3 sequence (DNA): TGTGCCAGCTCCGGACAGGGGGGAGAGACCCAGTACTTC. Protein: CASSGQGGETQYF.

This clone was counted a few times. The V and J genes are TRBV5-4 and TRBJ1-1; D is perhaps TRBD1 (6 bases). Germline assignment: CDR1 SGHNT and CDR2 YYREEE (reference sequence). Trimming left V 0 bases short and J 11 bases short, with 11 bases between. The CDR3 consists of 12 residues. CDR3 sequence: CASSLAGGGAFF. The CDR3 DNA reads TGTGCCAGCAGCTTGGCCGGGGGCGGGGCTTTCTTT.

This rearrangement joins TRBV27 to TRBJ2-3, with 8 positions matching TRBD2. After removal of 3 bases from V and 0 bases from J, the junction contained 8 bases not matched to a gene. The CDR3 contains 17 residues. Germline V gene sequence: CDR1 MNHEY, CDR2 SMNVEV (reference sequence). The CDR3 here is CASSFSQRGTSTDTQYF. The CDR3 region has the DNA TGTGCCAGCAGTTTCTCCCAGCGGGGGACTAGCACAGATACGCAGTATTTT.

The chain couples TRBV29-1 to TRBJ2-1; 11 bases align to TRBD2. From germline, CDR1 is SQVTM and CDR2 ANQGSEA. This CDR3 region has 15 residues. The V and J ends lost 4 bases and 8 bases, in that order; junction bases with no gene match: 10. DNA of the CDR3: TGCAGCGTTGCCCCACTAGCGGGAGCGGTCGATGAGCAGTTCTTC. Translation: CSVAPLAGAVDEQFF.

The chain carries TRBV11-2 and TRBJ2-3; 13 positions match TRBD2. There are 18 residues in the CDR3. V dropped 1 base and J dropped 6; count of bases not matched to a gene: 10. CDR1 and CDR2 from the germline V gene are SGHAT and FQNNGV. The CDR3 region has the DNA TGTGCCAGCAGCTTAGCTACCGGTACTAGCGGGAGGGATGATACGCAGTATTTT. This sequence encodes CASSLATGTSGRDDTQYF.

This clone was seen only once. This CDR3 reads CASSSTGGLGYTQYF. CDR3 in DNA: TGTGCCAGCAGTTCAACAGGGGGCCTGGGGTATACGCAGTATTTT. V is TRBV28 and J is TRBJ2-3; 9 nucleotides align to TRBD1. V trimming: 4 bases; J trimming: 7 bases; junction bases outside the gene matches: 9. This CDR3 is built from 15 residues. Germline assignment: CDR1 MDHEN and CDR2 SYDVKM.

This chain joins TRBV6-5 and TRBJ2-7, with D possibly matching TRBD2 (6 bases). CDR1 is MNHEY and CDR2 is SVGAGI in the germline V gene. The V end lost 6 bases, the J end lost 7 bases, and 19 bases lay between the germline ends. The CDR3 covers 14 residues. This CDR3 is CASRIGRGFGEQYF. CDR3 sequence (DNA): TGTGCCAGCAGGATCGGACGGGGGTTTGGGGAGCAGTACTTC.

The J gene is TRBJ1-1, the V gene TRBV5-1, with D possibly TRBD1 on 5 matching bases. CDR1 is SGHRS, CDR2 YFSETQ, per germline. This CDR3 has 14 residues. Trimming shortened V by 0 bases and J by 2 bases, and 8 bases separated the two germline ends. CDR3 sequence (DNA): TGCGCCAGCAGCTTGGGGGGCGTAAACACTGAAGCTTTCTTT. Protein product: CASSLGGVNTEAFF.

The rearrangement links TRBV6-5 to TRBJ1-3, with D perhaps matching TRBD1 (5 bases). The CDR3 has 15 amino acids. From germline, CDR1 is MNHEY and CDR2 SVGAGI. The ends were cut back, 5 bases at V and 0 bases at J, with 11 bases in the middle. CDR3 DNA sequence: TGTGCCAGCAGTGCCCCGGGACTCTCTGGAAACACCATATATTTT. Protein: CASSAPGLSGNTIYF.

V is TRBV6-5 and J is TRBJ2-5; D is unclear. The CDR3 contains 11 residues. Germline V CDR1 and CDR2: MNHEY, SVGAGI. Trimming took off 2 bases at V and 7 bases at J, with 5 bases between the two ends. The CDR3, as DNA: TGTGCCAGCAGTTACGAAGGGACCCAGTACTTC. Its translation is CASSYEGTQYF.